Following are 27 T cell receptor beta chains from one sample sequenced in a study of identical twins. TCRdb fed the 5' RACE reads into MiXCR, producing one record per CDR3 protein. The sample consists of just over 500,000 distinct CDR3 sequences, 22% of them appearing once. The same sample was also used in a study of T cells expressing NK-cell markers.

The sample comprised CD4+ T cells sorted from blood. These receptors all stem from a young woman in good health.

The V and J genes are TRBV4-3 and TRBJ1-4; the D gene is possibly TRBD1 (5 bases). The length of the CDR3 is 18 residues. V was shortened by 0 bases and J by 0 bases, with 14 bases between the two germline ends. The V gene's germline CDR1 is LGHNA and CDR2 YSLEER. The CDR3 region has the DNA TGCGCCAGCAGCCAAGAATTGCTGCAGGGTACAACTAATGAAAAACTGTTTTTT. Its translation is CASSQELLQGTTNEKLFF.

The CDR3 spells CASSLPRSDSGPTDTQYF. In nucleotides, the CDR3 is TGTGCCAGCAGCCTCCCGAGATCTGATAGCGGACCCACAGATACGCAGTATTTT. This chain uses TRBV4-2 with TRBJ2-3, with D possibly matching TRBD2 (6 bases). Trimming left V 4 bases short and J 2 bases short, with 22 bases between. Germline CDR1 LGHNA, CDR2 YNFKEQ. The CDR3 totals 18 residues.

This clonotype was observed a few times. The CDR3 DNA sequence: TGCGCCAGCAGCTTGAAAGGGACTCCCGGGGAGCTGTTTTTT. Its protein product is CASSLKGTPGELFF. V usage is TRBV5-1 and J usage is TRBJ2-2, with D perhaps TRBD2 (6 bases). The V and J ends lost 1 base and 6 bases respectively, with 10 bases between them. CDR1 SGHRS and CDR2 YFSETQ come from the germline V gene. CDR3 length equals 14 residues. The full variable domain, completed using reference TRBV5-1 and TRBJ2-2, is KAGVTQTPRYLIKTRGQQVTLSCSPISGHRSVSWYQQTPGQGLQFLFEYFSETQRNKGNFPGRFSGRQFSNSRSEMNVSTLELGDSALYLCASSLKGTPGELFFGEGSRLTVL.

The sample holds many counts of this clonotype. The chain carries TRBV6-5 and TRBJ2-3; no reliable D call. The length of the CDR3 is 13 residues. The V end lost 7 bases, the J end lost 0 bases, and 8 bases lay between the germline ends. CDR1 and CDR2 (germline): MNHEY, SVGAGI. CDR3 nucleotide sequence: TGTGCCAGCAAACTTCTGAGCACAGATACGCAGTATTTT. It translates to CASKLLSTDTQYF.

This clonotype was seen at least ten times. This rearrangement joins TRBV5-5 to TRBJ2-3; 7 positions agree with TRBD2. The length of the CDR3 is 14 residues. The V gene's germline CDR1 is SGHKS and CDR2 YYEKEE (reference sequence). V shed 2 bases, J shed 2 bases, and the junction held 2 bases outside the gene matches. In DNA, the CDR3 is TGTGCCAGCAGCTTCCTAGCGGACACAGATACGCAGTATTTT. It codes for CASSFLADTDTQYF.

This clonotype has a handful of counts. This CDR3 reads CASSEARRGNNEQFF. DNA of the CDR3: TGTGCCAGCAGTGAAGCGCGCAGGGGAAACAATGAGCAGTTCTTC. This chain connects TRBV2 to TRBJ2-1; TRBD1 is a possible D gene (6 bases). Per the germline V gene, CDR1 is SNHLY and CDR2 is FYNNEI. The V and J ends lost 0 bases and 5 bases respectively, with 11 bases between them. The CDR3 spans 15 residues.

This clonotype was seen at least ten times. The chain carries TRBV7-9 and TRBJ2-3; D remains ambiguous. Trimming stripped 8 bases from V and 1 base from J, with 4 bases between. The CDR3 is made up of 11 amino acids. Germline V gene data show CDR1 as SEHNR and CDR2 as FQNEAQ (reference sequence). DNA of the CDR3: TGTGCCAGCCAGGGCACAGATACGCAGTATTTT. Protein sequence: CASQGTDTQYF.

In its sample, this clonotype was seen a few times. This chain joins TRBV9 and TRBJ2-2; D possibly matches TRBD1 or TRBD2 (5 bases each). There are 14 residues in the CDR3. The germline V gene encodes CDR1 SGDLS and CDR2 YYNGEE. V was trimmed by 3 bases and J by 7 bases, leaving 13 bases between them. The DNA of the CDR3 is TGTGCCAGCAGCGCCCGGGACGGTTACGGGGAGCTGTTTTTT. Residues: CASSARDGYGELFF.

This sequence joins TRBV29-1 and TRBJ1-1; no reliable D call. The CDR3 length is 11 residues. V was trimmed by 4 bases and J by 11 bases, leaving 14 bases between them. Per germline, CDR1 SQVTM and CDR2 ANQGSEA. The CDR3 nucleotides read TGCAGCGTTGGCACGCTCGGGGAGGCTTTCTTT. It encodes CSVGTLGEAFF.

This clonotype was picked up a small number of times. This chain connects TRBV6-1 to TRBJ2-3; no firm D call. The CDR3 totals 15 residues. Trimming removed 5 bases from V and 0 bases from J, with 12 bases in between. Germline lookup yields CDR1 MNHNS and CDR2 SASEGT. CDR3 sequence reads: CASSNRGPSTDTQYF. CDR3 sequence (DNA): TGTGCCAGCAGTAACCGCGGACCTAGCACAGATACGCAGTATTTT.

This clonotype has ten or more counts. The chain links TRBV7-2 to TRBJ2-7; D not resolved. CDR3 length: 12 amino acids. V was shortened by 5 bases and J by 4 bases, with 9 bases between the two germline ends. Germline V CDR1 and CDR2: SGHTA, FQGNSA. DNA for the CDR3: TGTGCCAGCAGCCCGAACCTATACGAGCAGTACTTC. As protein: CASSPNLYEQYF.

This clonotype has ten or more counts. This chain links TRBV5-1 with TRBJ2-7; 7 bases align to TRBD1. The CDR3 contains 14 residues. Germline assignment: CDR1 SGHRS and CDR2 YFSETQ. J was trimmed by 1 base and V by 2 bases; bases with no gene match: 3. The CDR3 loop reads CASSFGTVSYEQYF. CDR3 DNA: TGCGCCAGCAGCTTTGGGACAGTTTCCTACGAGCAGTACTTC.

The rearrangement joins TRBV20-1 to TRBJ2-1; the match to TRBD2 covers 8 bases. This CDR3 contains 14 residues. The V gene's germline CDR1 is DFQATT and CDR2 SNEGSKA (reference sequence). The CDR3 DNA sequence: TGCAGCTGCCACCCGGGGGGGGGCTACAATGAGCAGTTCTTC. This translates into CSCHPGGGYNEQFF.

This clonotype was seen a few times. The chain combines TRBV30 with TRBJ2-1, with 7 bases that match TRBD2. Germline loops: CDR1 GTSNPN, CDR2 SVGIG (reference sequence). This CDR3 is built from 11 residues. Trimming at V came to 2 bases and at J to 9 bases, leaving 1 base not matched to a gene. The CDR3 loop is CAWSWGGEQFF. The CDR3 DNA reads TGTGCCTGGAGTTGGGGGGGTGAGCAGTTCTTC.

This clonotype appeared a few times. The rearrangement joins TRBV6-5 to TRBJ2-7, with 10 bases matching TRBD2. This CDR3 comprises 17 residues. CDR1 and CDR2 (germline): MNHEY, SVGAGI. V trimming: 2 bases; J trimming: 1 base; junction bases outside the gene matches: 8. As DNA, the CDR3 is TGTGCCAGCAGTTACACTGGACTAGCGGTTAATTCCTACGAGCAGTACTTC. Protein: CASSYTGLAVNSYEQYF.

This clonotype appeared a few times. J is TRBJ2-3 and V is TRBV20-1; 9 nucleotides line up with TRBD2. With 6 bases clipped from V and 6 bases from J, the junction kept 10 bases outside the gene matches. This CDR3 is built from 14 residues. The germline gives CDR1 DFQATT, CDR2 SNEGSKA (reference sequence). The CDR3 nucleotides are TGCAGTGCCAGGAATAGCGGGGGAAAGGATACGCAGTATTTT. Translated: CSARNSGGKDTQYF.

The chain uses TRBV3-1 and TRBJ2-7, with D hard to call. The ends were cut back, 3 bases at V and 4 bases at J, with 13 bases in the middle. CDR3 length equals 14 residues. Germline values: CDR1 LGHDT, CDR2 YNNKEL (reference sequence). The CDR3 sequence: CASSQAGLGYEQYF. CDR3 in DNA: TGTGCCAGCAGCCAGGCTGGTCTCGGGTACGAGCAGTACTTC.

The chain is built from TRBV20-1 and TRBJ2-6; D gene uncertain. CDR1 and CDR2 (germline): DFQATT, SNEGSKA (reference sequence). V lost 1 base, J lost 0 bases, and 7 bases lay in between. This CDR3 contains 15 residues. CDR3 sequence (DNA): TGCAGTGCTAGAGCCTACCGCTCTGGGGCCAACGTCCTGACTTTC. Encoded protein: CSARAYRSGANVLTF.

V is TRBV5-1 and J is TRBJ1-1; 8 bases line up with TRBD1. J was trimmed by 3 bases and V by 4 bases; bases with no gene match: 11. The CDR3 contains 16 residues. Germline loops: CDR1 SGHRS, CDR2 YFSETQ. The CDR3 loop is CASSQSYGQGHTEAFF. The CDR3 bases are TGCGCCAGCAGCCAAAGTTACGGACAGGGCCACACTGAAGCTTTCTTT.

In its sample, this clonotype was seen a few times. The chain employs TRBV11-2 and TRBJ1-2; no firm D call. V lost 4 bases and J lost 2, with 8 bases in between. CDR3 size: 13 residues. Germline V gene lookup returns CDR1 SGHAT and CDR2 FQNNGV. In DNA form, the CDR3 reads TGTGCCAGCAGCTCAAGGACCAACTATGGCTACACCTTC. This codes for CASSSRTNYGYTF.

The gene calls are TRBV25-1 and TRBJ2-5; a possible D gene is TRBD1 (6 bases). This CDR3 spans 12 amino acids. Germline-derived CDR1 and CDR2 are MGHDK and SYGVNS. Between the trimmed V and J ends, which lost 6 bases and 3 bases, there was a span of 8 bases. The CDR3 DNA is TGTGCCAGCAGGGGACACGAAGAGACCCAGTACTTC. It codes for CASRGHEETQYF. Supplemented by reference TRBV25-1 and TRBJ2-5, the full variable domain reads EADIYQTPRYLVIGTGKKITLECSQTMGHDKMYWYQQDPGMELHLIHYSYGVNSTEKGDLSSESTVSRIRTEHFPLTLESARPSHTSQYLCASRGHEETQYFGPGTRLLVL.

This clonotype was recorded a few times. This chain joins TRBV7-9 and TRBJ2-7, with D possibly being TRBD1 (5 bases). The CDR3 sequence is 14 residues long. Trimming took off 1 base at V and 5 bases at J, with 12 bases between the two ends. Germline V gene lookup returns CDR1 SEHNR and CDR2 FQNEAQ (reference sequence). The CDR3 DNA follows: TGTGCCAGCAGCTTAGGTTCAGGGAACCACGAGCAGTACTTC. This encodes CASSLGSGNHEQYF.

At least ten counts were recorded for this clonotype. The chain couples TRBV5-6 to TRBJ2-7; D is perhaps TRBD1 (5 bases). The CDR3 is made up of 16 amino acids. Per germline, CDR1 SGHDT and CDR2 YYEEEE. V was trimmed by 4 bases and J by 5 bases, leaving 22 bases between them. The DNA of the CDR3 is TGTGCCAGCAGCGCCACGCTCAGGGATTTTGGACACGAGCAGTACTTC. Encoded protein: CASSATLRDFGHEQYF.

This chain links TRBV19 with TRBJ1-2; no firm D call. Germline V gene lookup returns CDR1 LNHDA and CDR2 SQIVND (reference sequence). The CDR3 runs to 13 residues. The germline V and J ends were trimmed by 4 bases and 4 bases, with 10 bases remaining between them. The CDR3 coding sequence is TGTGCCAGTAGTAACCCGGGAAGCTATGGCTACACCTTC. Residues: CASSNPGSYGYTF.

The gene calls are TRBV12-3 or TRBV12-4 and TRBJ2-7, with TRBD2 as a possible D gene (5 bases). V was cut by 4 bases and J by 6 bases, with 10 bases left in between. This CDR3 is built from 12 residues. This chain's CDR3 is CASSSRGLEQYF. The CDR3, as DNA: TGTGCCAGCAGTTCGAGAGGACTCGAGCAGTACTTC.

The chain combines TRBV6-5 with TRBJ2-7, with D perhaps TRBD1 or TRBD2 (6 bases each). The CDR3 has 12 residues. V was cut by 10 bases and J by 3 bases, with 13 bases left in between. The germline V gene encodes CDR1 MNHEY and CDR2 SVGAGI. The CDR3, as DNA: TGTGCCACCCTGGGGGGCAGCTACGAGCAGTACTTC. It yields the protein CATLGGSYEQYF.

This clonotype was counted many times. A junction end diverges from the germline sequence, so it may reflect a read error. The V gene is TRBV5-1, the J gene TRBJ2-5; tentatively, D is TRBD1 (6 bases). Germline CDR1 is SGHRS and CDR2 is YFSETQ. The CDR3 length is 12 residues. The chain's CDR3 is CASSLDRETQYF. In DNA, the CDR3 is TGTGCCAGCAGCCTCGACAGGGAGACCCAGTACTTC.